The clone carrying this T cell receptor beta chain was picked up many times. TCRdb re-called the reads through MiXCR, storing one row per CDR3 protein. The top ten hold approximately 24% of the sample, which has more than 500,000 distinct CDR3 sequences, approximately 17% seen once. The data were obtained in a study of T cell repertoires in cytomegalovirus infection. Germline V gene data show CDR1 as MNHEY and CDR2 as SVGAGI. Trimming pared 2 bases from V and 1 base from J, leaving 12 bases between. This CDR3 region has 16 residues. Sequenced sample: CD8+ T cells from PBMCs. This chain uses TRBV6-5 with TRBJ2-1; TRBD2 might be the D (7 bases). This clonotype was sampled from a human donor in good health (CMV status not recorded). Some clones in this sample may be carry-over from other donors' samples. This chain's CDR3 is CASSYSGGASYNEQFF. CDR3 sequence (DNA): TGTGCCAGCAGTTACAGTGGGGGGGCGTCCTACAATGAGCAGTTCTTC.